The rows below give T cell receptor beta chains drawn from one sample of a study of T cell changes during pregnancy in multiple sclerosis. Some clones are missing from TCRdb's copy, which holds only in-frame ones; the method was immunoSEQ multiplex PCR. The sample holds approximately 52,000 clones, 80% to 95% seen once. The specimen was CD4+ T cells from peripheral blood mononuclear cells, collected in the second trimester of pregnancy. Receptors were obtained from a female donor in good health, enrolled as a control in a pregnancy study. The CDR3 runs from the conserved cysteine through the conserved F or W. D genes are given only for firm matches. Clone size is not always given. Where it is, it says once, few, many or a class for expanded clones.

D	size	J	V	DNA	CDR3
-	once	TRBJ1-1	TRBV5-1	TGCGCCAGCAGCCCGTCCCTTGCGGGGACCACTGAAGCTTTCTTT	CASSPSLAGTTEAFF
TRBD2	-	TRBJ2-5	TRBV7-2	TGTGCCAGCAGCTTATTTCGATTAGCGGGAGGGCGGCAGACCCAGTACTTC	CASSLFRLAGGRQTQYF
-	once	TRBJ1-1	TRBV6-5	TGTGCCAGCAGTCCTTCGAACAGGAAAGAAGCTTTCTTT	CASSPSNRKEAFF
TRBD2	-	TRBJ2-2	TRBV6-1	TGTGCCAGCAGTGAAACGATGGGTGGGCTAGCGGCGAACACCGGGGAGCTGTTTTTT	CASSETMGGLAANTGELFF
-	-	TRBJ1-2	TRBV7-3	TGTGCCAGCAGCTACAGGGAAGGGGATGGCTACACCTTC	CASSYREGDGYTF
-	-	TRBJ2-1	TRBV7-6	TGTGCCAGCAGCTTAATCGCCCGGGGTGAGCAGTTCTTC	CASSLIARGEQFF
-	-	TRBJ1-5	TRBV7-9	TGTGCCAGCAGCTTAGGGGGCAGTCAGCCCCAGCATTTT	CASSLGGSQPQHF
TRBD1	-	TRBJ1-2	TRBV28	TGTGCCAGCAGCCCGGGACAGGGGGCGGGTGGCTACACCTTC	CASSPGQGAGGYTF
-	once	TRBJ1-2	TRBV28	TGTGCCAGTGAGGCGGGTGTCTATGGCTACACCTTC	CASEAGVYGYTF
TRBD1	-	TRBJ1-2	TRBV4-1	TGCGCCAGCAGCCAAGAATTACTCCGGGACAGGGGGTATGGCTACACCTTC	CASSQELLRDRGYGYTF
TRBD1	once	TRBJ2-7	TRBV11-2	TGTGCCAGCAGCAGCCCGAAGGGGGCCCCCTCCTACGAGCAGTACTTC	CASSSPKGAPSYEQYF
-	-	TRBJ1-4	TRBV4-2	TGTGCCAGCAGCCAAGTGGGCCATAATGAAAAACTGTTTTTT	CASSQVGHNEKLFF
TRBD1	-	TRBJ2-3	TRBV5-1	TGCGCCAGCAGCTCCGGGACAGGCTTTACAGATACGCAGTATTTT	CASSSGTGFTDTQYF
TRBD1	-	TRBJ1-4	TRBV18	TGTGCCAGCTCACCCGACAGGGCTGAAAAACTGTTTTTT	CASSPDRAEKLFF
TRBD1	-	TRBJ2-7	TRBV19	TGTGCCAGTAGTATAGGGGGACAGGGAGCCTACGAGCAGTACTTC	CASSIGGQGAYEQYF
TRBD2	-	TRBJ2-3	TRBV6-5	TGTGCCAGCAGTCGCGGGACTATAGATACGCAGTATTTT	CASSRGTIDTQYF
TRBD1	-	TRBJ1-5	TRBV5-5	TGTGCCAGCAGCTGGGACAGGGGCAATCAGCCCCAGCATTTT	CASSWDRGNQPQHF
TRBD1	-	TRBJ1-5	TRBV19	TGTGCCAGTAGAGTACAGGGGGCGCGGGTCTATCAGCCCCAGCATTTT	CASRVQGARVYQPQHF
-	-	TRBJ1-2	TRBV7-3	TGTGCCAGCAGCTTATCCGGGGGAGATGGCTACACCTTC	CASSLSGGDGYTF
-	-	TRBJ1-5	TRBV7-2	TGTGCCAGCAGCTTCGGGGTCCTAAGCAATCAGCCCCAGCATTTT	CASSFGVLSNQPQHF
TRBD1	-	TRBJ1-2	TRBV9	TGTGCCAGCAGCTCGACAGGGAACTATGGCTACACCTTC	CASSSTGNYGYTF
-	-	TRBJ2-3	TRBV7-2	TGTGCCAGCAGTTTGGTGGGAGTCACAGATACGCAGTATTTT	CASSLVGVTDTQYF
-	-	TRBJ2-7	TRBV4-1	TGCGCCAGCAGCCGGGGCCAGGGGCTGGCCTACGAGCAGTACTTC	CASSRGQGLAYEQYF
TRBD1	-	TRBJ1-4	TRBV5-4	TGTGCCAGCAGCTTGACAGGGGGCGGTGAAAAACTGTTTTTT	CASSLTGGGEKLFF
TRBD1	-	TRBJ1-3	TRBV28	TGTGCCAGCAGTTTAAGGACAGGGGTTGGAAACACCATATATTTT	CASSLRTGVGNTIYF
-	-	TRBJ2-7	TRBV2	TGTGCCAGCAGTGAAAGTCGAGGGTCGCCCGTAACCTACGAGCAGTACTTC	CASSESRGSPVTYEQYF